This TCR beta chain emerged from a study of blood T cell repertoires in COVID-19. In terms of age and location, participants ranged from roughly 18 to 90 years and lived in about two dozen US areas. Which cohort a participant joined came from the clinical history participants gave. Original processing methods: Quantification of nucleated cells was approximated via reference gene primer amplification. Using immunoSEQ multiplex PCR, the repertoire was profiled, and TCRdb retains in-frame clones only, with some absent. D and trimming were read from the DNA, whereas the V and J calls and clone size are those reported in that table. The sample lists 200,000 to 250,000 clones, under 90% seen once, with just under 9% in the top ten. Trimming took off 5 bases at V and 0 bases at J, with 12 bases between the two ends. This CDR3 has 15 residues. Germline V gives CDR1 MDHEN, CDR2 SYDVKM.

The sequence derives from a woman aged 45-65 years with acute COVID-19. The source material was PBMCs or T cells enriched from blood (not recorded which). The rearrangement links TRBV28 to TRBJ2-3, with D tentatively TRBD1 (5 bases). The CDR3 DNA sequence: TGTGCCAGCAGTAAAAGGGGAACGAGCACAGATACGCAGTATTTT. Translated, it gives CASSKRGTSTDTQYF.